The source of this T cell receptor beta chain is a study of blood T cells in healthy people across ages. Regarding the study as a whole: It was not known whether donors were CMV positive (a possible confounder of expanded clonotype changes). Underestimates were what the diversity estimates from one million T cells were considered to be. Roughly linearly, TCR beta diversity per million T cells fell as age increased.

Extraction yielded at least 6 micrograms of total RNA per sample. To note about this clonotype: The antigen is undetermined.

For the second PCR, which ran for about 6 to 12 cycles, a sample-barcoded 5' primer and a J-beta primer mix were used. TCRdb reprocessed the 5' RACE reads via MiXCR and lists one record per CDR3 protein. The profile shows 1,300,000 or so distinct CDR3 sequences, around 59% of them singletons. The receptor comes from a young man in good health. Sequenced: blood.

Here the CDR3 DNA reads TGCAGCGTTGATCCGACAGGGGGTGGCGAGCAGTACTTC. This sequence encodes CSVDPTGGGEQYF. The chain employs TRBV29-1 and TRBJ2-7; 9 nucleotides match TRBD1. With V trimmed by 3 bases and J by 6 bases, 6 bases remained unmatched. CDR1 is SQVTM, CDR2 ANQGSEA, per germline. The CDR3 extends over 13 amino acids.